Sequencing of this TCR beta chain was carried out in a study of cytomegalovirus exposure and HLA in healthy donors (dated by TCRdb to 2016 to 2017). At the level of the whole study: In an earlier analysis of around 540 of the donors, 276 Gb of sequence data and 120 million or so unique TCR beta sequences from about 190 million T cells were reported. An early release that covered some 630 HLA-typed donors contained 250 to 350 gigabases of sequencing data and 80 million or so unique TCR sequences. Of the approximately 400 genotyped donors, approximately 80% were placed in the genetic ancestry cluster associated with self-reported Caucasian donors. The aim of the study was to test whether cataloging public T cell receptors could identify signatures of past pathogen exposure. Using immunosequencing, the study profiled T cell repertoires from fewer than 700 subjects and related those repertoires to cytomegalovirus serostatus. A separate validation cohort of approximately 130 different subjects was used in addition to the roughly 720-subject first cohort. To predict cytomegalovirus infection status, the study combined high-throughput TCR immunosequencing, statistical association of individual TCRs with disease status, and machine learning. A later analysis re-examined previously published TCR beta repertoires from more than 650 donors and added high-resolution HLA genotyping to investigate patterns of TCR occurrence. Rather than using new phenotypic data, the later analysis identified candidate immune exposures from TCR beta sequences and from how often those sequences occurred across donors. In an earlier analysis of over 550 of the donors, high-throughput TCR beta sequencing was used to judge whether each TCR beta V gene segment behaved as functional or pseudogenic. Alongside the repertoire data, information on donor age, sex, ethnicity and CMV serostatus was compiled. In a later genetic analysis, genome-wide SNP genotypes for about 55% of the roughly 700 donors were used, and that subset was treated as a discovery cohort. All discovery cohort repertoires had been generated using a single sequencing platform. Both class I and class II loci were covered by HLA typing, at four-digit resolution. Typing coverage varied by locus: 629-630 donors for A, B, C, DRB1 and DQB1; approximately 500 for DQA1; 606 for DPA1; 450 to 480 for DPB1. About five DR-DQ haplotypes were treated as single units for association and clustering because of strong linkage in the cohort. Across 398 genotyped donors of the cohort, an average of about 240,000 unique TCR beta nucleotide sequences per donor were sequenced, and 15% to 20% of those sequences were non-productive. General study outcomes and caveats: In the study, approximately 150 TCR beta chains were listed as associated with cytomegalovirus. Cytomegalovirus status was reported to be diagnosed by the classifier with high specificity and sensitivity in both the original and validation cohorts. Sequencing depth was assumed to be roughly uniform across donors in the presence/absence analyses, though that assumption may not hold. Most TCR sequences were seen in very few donors, while some public TCRs were found in many individuals. In a later analysis, HLA-associated TCR beta chains were found to be more clonally expanded and to have lower generation probabilities than equally common non-associated chains. In an earlier analysis of more than 500 of the donors, most TCR beta V segments appeared in productive rearrangements about 87% or about 30% of the time, broadly matching IMGT annotations. Some IMGT-functional V segments, including TRBV6-2 and TRBV6-3, could not be told apart with the 87-base-pair reads, so those segments were excluded. Correlated functional status among segregating V segments might be attributable to linkage disequilibrium, but an unknown experimental factor could not be ruled out. An association between a missense DCLRE1C variant and V-gene and J-gene trimming of TCR beta chains was found in a later genetic analysis and replicated in an independent cohort. Several of the top co-occurrence clusters appeared to be linked to parvovirus B19, influenza, CMV and Epstein-Barr virus, according to a later analysis. HLA typing was unavailable for some donors at each locus, so association tests used only the typed subset. The authors suggested that the approach could potentially be extended to other disease states and immunological phenotypes. According to a later analysis, TCR association rates differed among HLA loci, with DRB1 alleles showing the most associated TCRs and HLA-C alleles showing the fewest. For the cohort, immune exposure information was limited to CMV serostatus. Specific HLA alleles were associated with 15,000 to 20,000 TCR beta sequences at a false discovery rate of 0.05 in a later analysis. Assigning TCR associations to individual alleles was difficult when HLA alleles, especially DR and DQ, strongly co-occurred. The sequencing pipeline was judged likely to have produced a cluster of highly shared sequence variants as a technical artifact. Because counts were too low, about 18 rarely observed V segments, including chromosome 9 orphons, were excluded from the earlier analysis of fewer than 650 of the donors. In vitro tests confirmed that a few of the cytomegalovirus-associated TCR beta chains recognize cytomegalovirus antigens. The cohort was sequenced for TCR beta chains only, and without alpha or paired-chain data the features that could be detected were limited. According to a later analysis, most CMV-associated TCR beta chains appeared to be HLA-restricted, and the HLA associations seemed to be driven largely by CMV exposure. A further reported finding was that TCR beta sequences accurately predicted the HLA-A and HLA-B alleles for most subjects in the first cohort. A later genetic analysis reported fewer N-insertions in productive TCRs among donors in an Asian-associated ancestry cluster than the roughly 670-donor mean.

In regard to this clone: The target of this receptor is not known. No much larger clone is present one base from it, and per-base qualities are unavailable.

The library was built by means of the immunoSEQ multiplex PCR assay. A mixture of 60 forward primers for TCR Vbeta segments and 13 reverse primers for TCR Jbeta segments was used in the multiplex PCR. Amplification of the CDR3 region of rearranged TCR beta genes was performed with a multiplex PCR assay on genomic DNA. The Illumina HiSeq System was used to sequence the amplified TCR beta libraries as 87-base-pair reads. The paper's data handling went like this. A later analysis counted some 80 million unique TCR beta chains across the 650 to 800 repertoires, and some 11 million of these chains were shared by at least two donors. Raw reads were error-corrected and collapsed into unique sequences with a nearest-neighbor algorithm that merged closely related sequences to remove PCR and sequencing errors. V, D and J gene segments were assigned by aligning CDR3 sequences to IMGT reference sequences. For a sequence to be retained, at least a six-nucleotide match to both a V gene segment and a J gene segment was required. A rearrangement counted as productive if the CDR3 had no stop codons and remained in frame with V and J, and every other rearrangement counted as non-productive. Following IMGT convention, CDR3 was defined as the stretch from the second conserved V-encoded cysteine up to the conserved J-encoded phenylalanine. In an earlier analysis of approximately 500 of the donors, sequences lacking an unambiguous match to a single V gene segment were excluded. In an earlier analysis of a few hundred of the donors, a V segment was called functional when productive rearrangements were above 56.7%, and segregating when the standard deviation between donors exceeded 5%. A statistical classification framework was built to diagnose cytomegalovirus status from the catalog of TCR beta chain sequences. In a later analysis, TCR nucleotide sequences were compared against IMGT/GENE-DB human TR gene sequences so that V and J genes could be assigned. Using the TCRdist pipeline, a later analysis assigned CDR3 sequences along with most-parsimonious VDJ recombination scenarios. In a later analysis, each TCR beta chain was defined by its CDR3 amino acid sequence together with its V-gene family, and reads without a unique V-gene family were excluded. A later analysis removed several hundred highly shared, low-generation-probability nucleotide sequences to deal with suspected cross-contamination and a sequencing artifact. A later analysis calculated a clonal expansion index for each public chain from normalized within-repertoire ranks of inferred template counts. A later analysis computed generation probabilities with a VDJ recombination model fitted to out-of-frame rearrangements, and checked the results against IGoR. In a later analysis, hypergeometric tests were used to score TCR-TCR, TCR-HLA and TCR-CMV co-occurrence, with a repertoire-size bias correction applied to TCR pairs. In a later analysis, false discovery rates were estimated by permuting HLA or CMV assignments 20 times. In a later analysis, co-occurring TCRs were grouped using DBSCAN, and TCRdist sequence similarity was added for clustering within HLA-allele-positive subsets. Repertoires with fewer than 30,000 or more than 120,000 public chains, plus five repertoires with anomalous nucleotide sharing, were excluded from co-occurrence clustering. TCRdb took over this immuneACCESS table, retaining in-frame rearrangements with V and J assigned. Such tables are incomplete; in checked studies, under half of the missing clones stem from an unresolved V gene, and the remainder is unexplained. The DNA was the basis for D and trimming; V, J and clone size are from that table. The sample yields some 120,000 clones; 81% were counted once. The ten largest clones represent about 1.8% of the sample.

According to the germline V gene, CDR1 reads SGHDT and CDR2 reads YYEEEE. Measured from the cysteine to the phenylalanine, the CDR3 is 15 residues long. The entry retains the CDR3 DNA only, 45 bases that are in frame from base 1. The junction shows trimming of 4 bases on V and 0 bases on J, plus 11 bases between the germline ends. The cohort comprised approximately 700 healthy bone marrow donors. At the time of sampling, all cohort members were nominally healthy, though unrecorded immune exposures were likely present. The donor was CMV seronegative and was included in the group of around 320 seronegative cohort members. A peripheral blood sample was provided by each donor, and peripheral blood mononuclear cells were used for TCR beta sequencing. The Qiagen DNeasy Blood Extraction Kit was used to extract genomic DNA from the blood cell samples.

Recombination linked TRBV5-6 to TRBJ1-3, with no reliable assignment of the D segment. The TCR originated in a man between 18 and 35 years old in good health and CMV-seronegative. Input material: PBMCs. The nucleotide sequence reads as follows: TGTGCCAGCAGCCGGGTGGCATTCTCTGGAAACACCATATATTTT. Its protein is CASSRVAFSGNTIYF.